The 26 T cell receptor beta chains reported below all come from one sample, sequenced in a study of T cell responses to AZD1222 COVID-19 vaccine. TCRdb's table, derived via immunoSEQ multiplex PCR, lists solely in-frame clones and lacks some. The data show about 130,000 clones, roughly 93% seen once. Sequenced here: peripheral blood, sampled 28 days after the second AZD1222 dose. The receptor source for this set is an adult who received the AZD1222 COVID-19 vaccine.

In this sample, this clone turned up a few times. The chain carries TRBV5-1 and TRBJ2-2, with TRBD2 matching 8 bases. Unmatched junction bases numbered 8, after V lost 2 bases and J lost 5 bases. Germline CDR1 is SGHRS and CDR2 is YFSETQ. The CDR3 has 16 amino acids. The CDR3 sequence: CASSLQAGVSTGELFF. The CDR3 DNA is TGCGCCAGCAGCTTACAAGCGGGAGTGTCAACCGGGGAGCTGTTTTTT.

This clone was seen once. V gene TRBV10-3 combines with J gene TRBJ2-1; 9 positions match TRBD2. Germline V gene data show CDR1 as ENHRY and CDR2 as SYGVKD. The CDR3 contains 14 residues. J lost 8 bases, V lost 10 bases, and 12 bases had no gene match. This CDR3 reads CATRKAGGFDEQFF. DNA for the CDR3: TGTGCCACCCGGAAAGCGGGAGGTTTCGATGAGCAGTTCTTC.

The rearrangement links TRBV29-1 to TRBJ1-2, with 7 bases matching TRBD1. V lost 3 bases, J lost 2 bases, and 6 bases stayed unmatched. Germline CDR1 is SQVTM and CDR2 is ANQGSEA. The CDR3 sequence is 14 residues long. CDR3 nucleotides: TGCAGCGTTGACCGACAGGGTCCGAACTATGGCTACACCTTC. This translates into CSVDRQGPNYGYTF.

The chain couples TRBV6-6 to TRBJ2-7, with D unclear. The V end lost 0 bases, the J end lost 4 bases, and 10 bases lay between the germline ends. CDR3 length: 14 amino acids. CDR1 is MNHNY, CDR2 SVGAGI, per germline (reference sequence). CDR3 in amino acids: CASSYSAPLYEQYF. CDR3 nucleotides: TGTGCCAGCAGTTACTCGGCGCCGCTGTACGAGCAGTACTTC.

The CDR3 coding sequence is TGTGCCAGCAGTGAAACAGGGAATCAGCCCCAGCATTTT. Translated, it gives CASSETGNQPQHF. The chain recombines TRBV6-1 with TRBJ1-5, with D possibly TRBD1 on 6 matching bases. The germline V gene has CDR1 MNHNS and CDR2 SASEGT. The CDR3 totals 13 residues. V was trimmed by 2 bases and J by 4 bases, leaving 6 bases between them.

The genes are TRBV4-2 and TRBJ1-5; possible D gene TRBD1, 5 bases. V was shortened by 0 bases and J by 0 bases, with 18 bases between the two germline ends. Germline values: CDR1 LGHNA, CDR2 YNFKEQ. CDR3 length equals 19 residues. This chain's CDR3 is CASSQEARVVGYSNQPQHF. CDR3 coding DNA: TGTGCCAGCAGCCAAGAAGCCAGGGTGGTCGGATATAGCAATCAGCCCCAGCATTTT.

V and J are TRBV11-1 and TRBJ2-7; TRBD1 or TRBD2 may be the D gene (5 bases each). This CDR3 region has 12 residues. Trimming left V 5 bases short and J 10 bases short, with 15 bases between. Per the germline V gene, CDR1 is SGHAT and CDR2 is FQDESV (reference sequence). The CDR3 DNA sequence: TGTGCCAGCAGCCAAGAGAGGGGCCCCCAGTACTTC. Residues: CASSQERGPQYF.

CDR3 residues: CASSSPGLPPHEQYF. Written as DNA, the CDR3 is TGTGCCAGCAGCTCACCGGGACTCCCACCGCACGAGCAGTACTTC. This chain connects TRBV5-4 to TRBJ2-7, with a tentative D call TRBD2 (6 bases). Deletions cut 3 bases from V and 5 bases from J, with 18 bases between. Germline lookup yields CDR1 SGHNT and CDR2 YYREEE (reference sequence). This CDR3 has 15 residues.

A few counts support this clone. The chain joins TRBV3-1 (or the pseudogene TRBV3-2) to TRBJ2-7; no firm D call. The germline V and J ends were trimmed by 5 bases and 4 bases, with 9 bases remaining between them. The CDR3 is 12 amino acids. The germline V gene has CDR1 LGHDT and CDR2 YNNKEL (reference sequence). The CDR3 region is CASSYSLYEQYF. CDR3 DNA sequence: TGTGCCAGCAGCTACTCACTATACGAGCAGTACTTC.

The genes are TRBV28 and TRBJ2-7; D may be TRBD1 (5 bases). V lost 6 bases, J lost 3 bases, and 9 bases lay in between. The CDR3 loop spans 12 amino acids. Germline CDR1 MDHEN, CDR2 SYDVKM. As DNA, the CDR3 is TGTGCCAGCAGATTAACAGGCTACGAGCAGTACTTC. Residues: CASRLTGYEQYF.

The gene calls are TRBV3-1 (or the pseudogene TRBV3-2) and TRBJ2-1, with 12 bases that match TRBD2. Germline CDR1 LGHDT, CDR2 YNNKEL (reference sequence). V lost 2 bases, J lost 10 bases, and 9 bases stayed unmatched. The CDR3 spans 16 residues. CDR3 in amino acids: CASSQSRTSGTDEQFF. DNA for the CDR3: TGTGCCAGCAGCCAAAGTCGGACTAGCGGGACAGACGAGCAGTTCTTC.

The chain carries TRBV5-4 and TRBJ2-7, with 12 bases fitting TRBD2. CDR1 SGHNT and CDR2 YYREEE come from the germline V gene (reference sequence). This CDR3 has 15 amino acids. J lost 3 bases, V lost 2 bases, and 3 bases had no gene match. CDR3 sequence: CASSFQTSGSYEQYF. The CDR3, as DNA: TGTGCCAGCAGCTTCCAGACTAGCGGGAGCTACGAGCAGTACTTC.

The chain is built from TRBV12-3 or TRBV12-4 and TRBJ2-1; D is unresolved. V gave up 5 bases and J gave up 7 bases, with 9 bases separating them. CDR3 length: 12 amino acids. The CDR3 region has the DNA TGTGCCAGCAGTCCCCGTCGGAATGAGCAGTTCTTC. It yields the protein CASSPRRNEQFF.

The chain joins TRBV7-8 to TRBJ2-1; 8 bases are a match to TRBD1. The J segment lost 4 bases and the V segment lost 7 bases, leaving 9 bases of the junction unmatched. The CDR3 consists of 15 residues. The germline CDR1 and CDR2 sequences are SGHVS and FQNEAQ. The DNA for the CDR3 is TGTGCCAGCACCCTGGACAGGGTCCTTTACAATGAGCAGTTCTTC. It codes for CASTLDRVLYNEQFF.

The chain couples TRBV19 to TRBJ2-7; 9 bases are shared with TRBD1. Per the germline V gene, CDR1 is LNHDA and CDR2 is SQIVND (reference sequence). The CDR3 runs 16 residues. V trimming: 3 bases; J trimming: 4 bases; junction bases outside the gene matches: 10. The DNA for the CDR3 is TGTGCCAGTAGTATTATTGGGGGACAGGGACTTTACGAGCAGTACTTC. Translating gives CASSIIGGQGLYEQYF.

CDR3 sequence (DNA): TGTGCCAGTAGTATATCACTAGCGGGATCCTACAATGAGCAGTTCTTC. This gives the protein CASSISLAGSYNEQFF. The chain combines TRBV19 with TRBJ2-1, with TRBD2 identical over 10 bases. There are 16 residues in the CDR3. Germline V gene data show CDR1 as LNHDA and CDR2 as SQIVND (reference sequence). Trimming cost V 2 bases and J 1 base; bases outside gene matches: 2. The variable domain in full, completed from reference TRBV19 and TRBJ2-1, reads DGGITQSPKYLFRKEGQNVTLSCEQNLNHDAMYWYRQDPGQGLRLIYYSQIVNDFQKGDIAEGYSVSREKKESFPLTVTSAQKNPTAFYLCASSISLAGSYNEQFFGPGTRLTVL.

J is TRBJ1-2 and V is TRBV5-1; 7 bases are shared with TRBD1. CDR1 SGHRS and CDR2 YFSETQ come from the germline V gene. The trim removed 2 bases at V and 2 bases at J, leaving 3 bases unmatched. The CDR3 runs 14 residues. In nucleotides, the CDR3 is TGCGCCAGCAGCTTATTGGACAGGAACTATGGCTACACCTTC. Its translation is CASSLLDRNYGYTF.

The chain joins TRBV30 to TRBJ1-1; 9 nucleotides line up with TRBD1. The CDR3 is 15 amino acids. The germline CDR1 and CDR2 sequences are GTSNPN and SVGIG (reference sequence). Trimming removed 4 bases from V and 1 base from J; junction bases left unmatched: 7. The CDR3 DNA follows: TGTGCCTGGATGGCTCCGGGACAGGGGAACACTGAAGCTTTCTTT. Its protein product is CAWMAPGQGNTEAFF.

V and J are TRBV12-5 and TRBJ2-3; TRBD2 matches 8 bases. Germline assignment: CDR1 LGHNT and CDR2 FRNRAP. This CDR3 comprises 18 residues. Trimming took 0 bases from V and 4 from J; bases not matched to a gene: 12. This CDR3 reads CASGLVIAGRNFADTQYF. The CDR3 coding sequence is TGTGCTAGTGGTTTGGTAATAGCGGGACGTAATTTTGCAGATACGCAGTATTTT. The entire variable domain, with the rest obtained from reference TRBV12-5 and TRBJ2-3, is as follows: DARVTQTPRHKVTEMGQEVTMRCQPILGHNTVFWYRQTMMQGLELLAYFRNRAPLDDSGMPKDRFSAEMPDATLATLKIQPSEPRDSAVYFCASGLVIAGRNFADTQYFGPGTRLTVL.

The CDR3 bases are TGTGCCAGCAGCTTACCCCGGACTAGCGGGAGCACAGATACGCAGTATTTT. Amino acid sequence: CASSLPRTSGSTDTQYF. V gene TRBV11-2 combines with J gene TRBJ2-3, with 11 bases lining up with TRBD2. V lost 2 bases, J lost 0 bases, and 4 bases stayed unmatched. The CDR3 contains 17 residues. Germline-derived CDR1 and CDR2 are SGHAT and FQNNGV.

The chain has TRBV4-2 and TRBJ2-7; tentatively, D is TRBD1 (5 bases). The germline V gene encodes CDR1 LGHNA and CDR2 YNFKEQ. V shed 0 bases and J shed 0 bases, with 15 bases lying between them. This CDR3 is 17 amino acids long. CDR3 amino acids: CASSQDRAALGSYEQYF. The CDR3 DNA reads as TGTGCCAGCAGCCAAGACAGGGCAGCCCTCGGCTCCTACGAGCAGTACTTC.

This chain's CDR3 is CASSIGTAAYEQYF. CDR3 nucleotides: TGTGCCAGTAGCATCGGGACAGCCGCCTACGAGCAGTACTTC. The V gene is TRBV19, the J gene TRBJ2-7; 7 nucleotides align to TRBD1. Trimming at V came to 6 bases and at J to 2 bases, leaving 7 bases not matched to a gene. Per germline, CDR1 LNHDA and CDR2 SQIVND (reference sequence). CDR3 size: 14 residues.

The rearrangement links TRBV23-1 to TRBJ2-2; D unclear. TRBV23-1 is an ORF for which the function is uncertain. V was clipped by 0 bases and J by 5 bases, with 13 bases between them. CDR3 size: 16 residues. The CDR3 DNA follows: TGCGCCAGCAGTCAATCTGGGATCTTTAAAACCGGGGAGCTGTTTTTT. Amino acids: CASSQSGIFKTGELFF.

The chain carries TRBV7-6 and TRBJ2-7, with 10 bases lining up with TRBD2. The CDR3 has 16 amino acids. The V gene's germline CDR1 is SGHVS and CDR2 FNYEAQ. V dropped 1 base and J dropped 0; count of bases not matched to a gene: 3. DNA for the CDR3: TGTGCCAGCAGCTTAGAGGCTAGCGGGGGCTCCTACGAGCAGTACTTC. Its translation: CASSLEASGGSYEQYF.

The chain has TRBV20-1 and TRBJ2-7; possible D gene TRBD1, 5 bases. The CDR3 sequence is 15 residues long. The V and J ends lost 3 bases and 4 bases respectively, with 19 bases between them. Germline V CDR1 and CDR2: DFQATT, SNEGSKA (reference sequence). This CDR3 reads CSASVAPLSGYEQYF. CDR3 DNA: TGCAGTGCTAGTGTGGCGCCGCTCTCAGGGTACGAGCAGTACTTC.

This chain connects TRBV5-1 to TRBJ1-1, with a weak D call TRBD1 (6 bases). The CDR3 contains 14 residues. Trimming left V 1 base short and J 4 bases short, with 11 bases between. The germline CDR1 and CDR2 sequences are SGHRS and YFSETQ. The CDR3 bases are TGCGCCAGCAGCTTGACAACAGGGTCCACTGAAGCTTTCTTT. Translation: CASSLTTGSTEAFF.